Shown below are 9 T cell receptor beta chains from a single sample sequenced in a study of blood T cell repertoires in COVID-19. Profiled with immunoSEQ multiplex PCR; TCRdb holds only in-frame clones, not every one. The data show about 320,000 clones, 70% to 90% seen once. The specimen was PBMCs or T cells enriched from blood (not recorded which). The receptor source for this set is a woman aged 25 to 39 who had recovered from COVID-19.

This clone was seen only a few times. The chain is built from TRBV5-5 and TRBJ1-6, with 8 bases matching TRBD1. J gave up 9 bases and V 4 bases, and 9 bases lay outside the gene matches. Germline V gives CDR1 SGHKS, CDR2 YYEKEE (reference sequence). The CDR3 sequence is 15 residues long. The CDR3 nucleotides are TGTGCCAGCAGCGAAAATCAGGGGGCTGGTTCACCCCTCCACTTT. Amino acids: CASSENQGAGSPLHF.

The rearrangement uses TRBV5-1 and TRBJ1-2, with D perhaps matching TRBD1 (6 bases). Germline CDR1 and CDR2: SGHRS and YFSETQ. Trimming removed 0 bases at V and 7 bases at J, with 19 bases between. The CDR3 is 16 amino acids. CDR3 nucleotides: TGCGCCAGCAGCTTGGGGCAAACAGGGTCTAATCGTGGCTACACCTTC. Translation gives CASSLGQTGSNRGYTF.

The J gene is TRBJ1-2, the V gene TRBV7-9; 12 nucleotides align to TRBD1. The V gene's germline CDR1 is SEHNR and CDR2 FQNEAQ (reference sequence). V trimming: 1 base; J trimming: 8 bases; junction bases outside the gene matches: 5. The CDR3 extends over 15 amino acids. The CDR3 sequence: CASSLGGQGASGYTF. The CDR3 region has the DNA TGTGCCAGCAGCTTAGGGGGACAGGGGGCGAGCGGCTACACCTTC.

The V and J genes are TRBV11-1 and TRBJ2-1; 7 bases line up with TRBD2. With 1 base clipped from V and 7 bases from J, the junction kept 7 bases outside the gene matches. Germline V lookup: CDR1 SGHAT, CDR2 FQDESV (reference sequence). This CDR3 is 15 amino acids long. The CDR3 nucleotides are TGTGCCAGCAGCTTAGATGGGGGGGAATGGAATGAGCAGTTCTTC. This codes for CASSLDGGEWNEQFF.

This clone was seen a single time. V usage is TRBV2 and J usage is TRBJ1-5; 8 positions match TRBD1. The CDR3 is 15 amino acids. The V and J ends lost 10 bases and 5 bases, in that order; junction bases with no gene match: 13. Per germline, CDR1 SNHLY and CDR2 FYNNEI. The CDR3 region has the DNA TGTGCCACCCAGCAGGTGGGACAGGATTATCAGCCCCAGCATTTT. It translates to CATQQVGQDYQPQHF.

The CDR3 sequence: CASSYPNGRADYGYTF. CDR3 in DNA: TGTGCCAGCAGTTACCCCAACGGGAGGGCTGACTATGGCTACACCTTC. The chain employs TRBV6-2 or TRBV6-3 and TRBJ1-2; no definite D call. In germline, CDR1 is MNHEY, CDR2 SVGEGT. This CDR3 region has 16 residues. Trimming left V 2 bases short and J 3 bases short, with 16 bases between.

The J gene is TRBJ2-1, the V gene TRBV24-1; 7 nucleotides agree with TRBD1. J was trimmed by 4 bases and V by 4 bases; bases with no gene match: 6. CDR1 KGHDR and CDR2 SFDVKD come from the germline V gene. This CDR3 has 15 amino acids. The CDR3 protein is CATSDPTGRYNEQFF. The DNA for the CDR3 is TGTGCCACCAGTGACCCGACAGGGCGATACAATGAGCAGTTCTTC.

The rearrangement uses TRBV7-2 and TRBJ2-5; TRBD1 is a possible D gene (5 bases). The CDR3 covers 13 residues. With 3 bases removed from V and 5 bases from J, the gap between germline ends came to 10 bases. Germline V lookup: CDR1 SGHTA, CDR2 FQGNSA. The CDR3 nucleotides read TGTGCCAGCAGCTTGGGGCGGTGGGAGACCCAGTACTTC. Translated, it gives CASSLGRWETQYF.

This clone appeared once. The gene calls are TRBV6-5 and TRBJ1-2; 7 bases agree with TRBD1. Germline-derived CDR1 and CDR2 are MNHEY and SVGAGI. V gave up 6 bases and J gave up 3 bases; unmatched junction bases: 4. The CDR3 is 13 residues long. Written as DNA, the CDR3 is TGTGCCAGCAGGACAGGGCCAGACTATGGCTACACCTTC. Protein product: CASRTGPDYGYTF.